The rows below give T cell receptor beta chains drawn from one sample of a study of blood T cell repertoires in COVID-19. Repertoires were generated with immunoSEQ multiplex PCR, while TCRdb's copy carries only in-frame clones and drops some. The sample lists roughly 95,000 clones, 75% to 85% occurring once. The sequenced sample was peripheral blood. The receptors originated from a man aged 60 to 75 with acute or convalescent COVID-19. The CDR3 runs from the conserved cysteine through the conserved F or W. A D gene is named only where the DNA matches it firmly. A clone size is listed for some rows: how often the clone was seen (once, few, many), or a class if it is expanded.

TRBD2,TRBV9,TRBJ2-1,-,CASSVGLAGVDEQFF,TGTGCCAGCAGCGTAGGGCTAGCGGGAGTGGATGAGCAGTTCTTC
-,TRBV19,TRBJ2-2,-,CASSMGGTGELFF,TGTGCCAGTAGTATGGGGGGCACCGGGGAGCTGTTTTTT
TRBD1,TRBV16,TRBJ1-2,once,CASSLNGQGGGYTF,TGTGCCAGCAGCCTTAATGGACAGGGCGGGGGCTACACCTTC
TRBD1,TRBV5-1,TRBJ1-2,-,CASSSGQLGGYTF,TGCGCCAGCAGCTCGGGACAGTTGGGGGGCTACACCTTC
TRBD2,TRBV6-5,TRBJ2-5,-,CASSYSLRGEETQYF,TGTGCCAGCAGTTACTCCTTGCGGGGGGAAGAGACCCAGTACTTC
-,TRBV20-1,TRBJ1-2,many,CSAWETGGYTF,TGCAGTGCTTGGGAGACGGGTGGCTACACCTTC
-,TRBV19,TRBJ1-2,-,CASSIGSGDYGYTF,TGTGCCAGTAGTATCGGATCAGGGGACTATGGCTACACCTTC
-,TRBV27,TRBJ1-2,-,CASSTGGYGYTF,TGTGCCAGCTCTACGGGAGGCTATGGCTACACCTTC
TRBD1,TRBV9,TRBJ1-3,-,CASSVADRAGNTIYF,TGTGCCAGCAGCGTAGCTGACAGGGCTGGAAACACCATATATTTT
-,TRBV6-1,TRBJ1-2,medium-sized,CASNERGTNYGYTF,TGTGCCAGCAATGAAAGGGGAACTAACTATGGCTACACCTTC
TRBD2,TRBV11-3,TRBJ2-1,once,CASSSYQTSINEQFF,TGTGCCAGCAGCTCCTACCAGACTAGCATAAATGAGCAGTTCTTC
-,TRBV2,TRBJ2-1,few,CASSEAPQISYNEQFF,TGTGCCAGCAGTGAAGCGCCACAGATCTCCTACAATGAGCAGTTCTTC
TRBD1,TRBV10-2,TRBJ1-2,-,CASSESFGQGVYGYTF,TGCGCCAGCAGTGAGTCCTTTGGACAGGGGGTCTATGGCTACACCTTC
TRBD2,TRBV12-5,TRBJ2-1,-,CASDRLAGLTYNEQFF,TGTGCTAGTGATCGACTAGCGGGCCTCACCTACAATGAGCAGTTCTTC
-,TRBV21-1,TRBJ2-1,-,CASTLSDTSYNEQFF,TGTGCCAGCACCCTGTCGGACACTTCCTACAATGAGCAGTTCTTC
-,TRBV6-1,TRBJ2-5,-,CASSDGQRETQYF,TGTGCCAGCAGTGATGGCCAGCGGGAGACCCAGTACTTC
-,TRBV25-1,TRBJ1-2,-,CASSVAANYGYTF,TGTGCCAGCAGTGTGGCTGCTAACTATGGCTACACCTTC
-,TRBV5-1,TRBJ2-3,-,CASGSGNPTDTQYF,TGCGCCAGCGGGTCGGGGAACCCCACAGATACGCAGTATTTT
TRBD2,TRBV18,TRBJ2-1,-,CASSPTGTSLGNEQFF,TGTGCCAGCTCACCTACCGGGACTAGTTTGGGCAATGAGCAGTTCTTC
-,TRBV10-3,TRBJ2-1,few,CAITGAPSANNEQFF,TGTGCCATCACTGGGGCACCCTCTGCCAACAATGAGCAGTTCTTC
-,TRBV23-1,TRBJ2-1,-,CALRRAGSSYNEQFF,TGCGCCCTCAGGAGGGCCGGGAGCTCCTACAATGAGCAGTTCTTC
-,TRBV30,TRBJ1-2,-,CAWRPLGARGYTF,TGTGCCTGGAGACCCCTTGGGGCGCGGGGCTACACCTTC
-,TRBV9,TRBJ2-1,few,CASSVEDWSSYNEQFF,TGTGCCAGCAGCGTAGAGGACTGGAGCTCCTACAATGAGCAGTTCTTC
TRBD1,TRBV9,TRBJ2-2,-,CASSAGQGNTGELFF,TGTGCCAGCAGCGCGGGACAGGGGAACACCGGGGAGCTGTTTTTT
TRBD2,TRBV3-1/TRBV3-2,TRBJ2-3,-,CASSQGGLDTQYF,TGTGCCAGCAGCCAGGGGGGGTTAGATACGCAGTATTTT
-,TRBV5-1,TRBJ1-1,-,CASFPYTGSPEAFF,TGCGCCAGCTTCCCCTACACAGGGTCCCCTGAAGCTTTCTTT
-,TRBV18,TRBJ1-1,-,CASSSLGGGGTEAFF,TGTGCCAGCTCATCGCTTGGGGGGGGCGGCACTGAAGCTTTCTTT
TRBD1,TRBV9,TRBJ2-2,-,CASSHGQGASVSANTGELFF,TGTGCCAGCAGCCACGGACAGGGGGCCTCTGTTAGCGCGAACACCGGGGAGCTGTTTTTT
TRBD1,TRBV27,TRBJ1-1,-,CASRFGDRQNTEAFF,TGTGCCAGCAGATTCGGGGACAGGCAAAACACTGAAGCTTTCTTT
-,TRBV20-1,TRBJ1-2,-,CSAGGGPSYTF,TGCAGTGCTGGGGGGGGTCCTAGCTACACCTTC
-,TRBV5-6,TRBJ2-3,-,CASSFVFTSSTDTQYF,TGTGCCAGCAGCTTTGTTTTTACTTCTAGCACAGATACGCAGTATTTT
-,TRBV5-1,TRBJ2-4,-,CASSLGDKGWSKNIQYF,TGCGCCAGCAGCTTGGGGGATAAGGGGTGGAGCAAAAACATTCAGTACTTC
TRBD2,TRBV19,TRBJ2-5,-,CASSGRTSPAKGKTQYF,TGTGCCAGTAGTGGGAGGACTAGCCCAGCGAAAGGAAAGACCCAGTACTTC
-,TRBV2,TRBJ1-6,few,CASSSQDNSPLHF,TGTGCCAGCTCCTCACAGGATAATTCACCCCTCCACTTT
TRBD2,TRBV6-2/TRBV6-3,TRBJ2-2,-,CASSYRAGALRTGELFF,TGTGCCAGCAGTTACAGAGCGGGAGCTCTGAGGACCGGGGAGCTGTTTTTT
TRBD1,TRBV19,TRBJ2-5,-,CASSKRTGVETQYF,TGTGCCAGTAGTAAGCGAACAGGGGTGGAGACCCAGTACTTC
TRBD1,TRBV5-1,TRBJ1-1,-,CASSRIRQGANTEAFF,TGCGCCAGCAGCCGAATACGACAGGGTGCGAACACTGAAGCTTTCTTT
TRBD1,TRBV7-9,TRBJ1-2,-,CASSFRGRRDGYTF,TGTGCCAGCAGCTTCAGGGGGCGCAGGGACGGCTACACCTTC
-,TRBV11-3,TRBJ2-3,-,CASSLDGTSTDTQYF,TGTGCCAGCAGCTTAGACGGGACTAGCACAGATACGCAGTATTTT
TRBD1,TRBV7-9,TRBJ1-1,-,CASSLGQGGSEAFF,TGTGCCAGCAGCTTGGGACAGGGTGGCTCTGAAGCTTTCTTT
TRBD1,TRBV2,TRBJ2-5,-,CASGGQRETQYF,TGTGCCAGCGGGGGACAGCGGGAGACCCAGTACTTC
TRBD1,TRBV10-3,TRBJ1-1,-,CATRNTGETEAFF,TGTGCCACTAGAAATACAGGGGAGACTGAAGCTTTCTTT
-,TRBV12-5,TRBJ1-2,-,CASGLAGTDYGYTF,TGTGCTAGTGGTTTGGCCGGGACTGATTATGGCTACACCTTC
TRBD1,TRBV19,TRBJ1-1,-,CASQDRGMNTEAFF,TGTGCCAGCCAAGACAGGGGTATGAACACTGAAGCTTTCTTT
TRBD2,TRBV27,TRBJ2-1,-,CASSPGGSGGVLEQFF,TGTGCCAGCAGTCCCGGAGGGAGCGGGGGGGTCCTTGAGCAGTTCTTC
-,TRBV19,TRBJ1-6,few,CASTPRAGLNSPLHF,TGTGCCAGTACCCCCCGGGCAGGGTTGAATTCACCCCTCCACTTT
TRBD1,TRBV2,TRBJ1-2,-,CASRPEGTGYYGYTF,TGTGCCAGCAGACCCGAAGGGACAGGGTACTATGGCTACACCTTC
TRBD1,TRBV2,TRBJ1-2,few,CASTGLQGTGGAKGYTF,TGTGCCAGCACTGGACTTCAGGGGACAGGGGGCGCGAAGGGCTACACCTTC
TRBD2,TRBV3-1/TRBV3-2,TRBJ2-7,once,CASSQGSSGGEPQYF,TGTGCCAGCAGCCAAGGGAGTAGCGGGGGAGAGCCACAGTACTTC
-,TRBV5-4,TRBJ2-2,-,CASSGQNTGELFF,TGTGCCAGCTCGGGACAGAACACCGGGGAGCTGTTTTTT
TRBD2,TRBV27,TRBJ2-1,-,CASSFGSGRPGGEQFF,TGTGCCAGCAGTTTCGGTAGCGGGAGGCCCGGGGGTGAGCAGTTCTTC
-,TRBV7-8,TRBJ1-1,-,CASSPGGGPYTEAFF,TGTGCCAGCAGCCCCGGGGGGGGTCCTTACACTGAAGCTTTCTTT
-,TRBV29-1,TRBJ2-1,-,CSVEGGLEFYNEQFF,TGCAGCGTTGAAGGTGGGCTCGAATTCTACAATGAGCAGTTCTTC
TRBD1,TRBV30,TRBJ1-1,-,CAWSVVEGAAAFF,TGTGCCTGGAGTGTCGTCGAGGGGGCCGCGGCTTTCTTT
-,TRBV12-3/TRBV12-4,TRBJ1-1,-,CASSFIAEAFF,TGTGCCAGCAGTTTTATCGCTGAAGCTTTCTTT
-,TRBV6-1,TRBJ2-5,-,CASSELGQATAQETQYF,TGTGCCAGCAGTGAATTGGGTCAGGCCACCGCCCAAGAGACCCAGTACTTC
TRBD2,TRBV27,TRBJ2-1,-,CASTILKAGRANEQFF,TGTGCCAGCACCATTTTAAAAGCGGGAAGGGCCAATGAGCAGTTCTTC